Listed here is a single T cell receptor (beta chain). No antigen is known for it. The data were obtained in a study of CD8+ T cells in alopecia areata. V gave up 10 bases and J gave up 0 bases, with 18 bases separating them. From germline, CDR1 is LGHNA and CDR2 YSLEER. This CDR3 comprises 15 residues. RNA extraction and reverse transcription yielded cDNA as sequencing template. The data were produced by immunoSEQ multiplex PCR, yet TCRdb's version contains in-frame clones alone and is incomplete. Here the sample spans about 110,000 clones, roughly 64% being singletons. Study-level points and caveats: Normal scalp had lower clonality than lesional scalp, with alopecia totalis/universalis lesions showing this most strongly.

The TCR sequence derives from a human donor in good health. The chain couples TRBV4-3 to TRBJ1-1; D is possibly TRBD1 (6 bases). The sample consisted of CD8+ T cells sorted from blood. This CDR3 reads CATSLGADMNTEAFF. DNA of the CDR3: TGCGCCACCTCCCTGGGGGCGGACATGAACACTGAAGCTTTCTTT.